One sample yielded the 28 T cell receptor beta chains listed below, sequenced in a study of OX40 agonist ivuxolimab in advanced cancers. Libraries were prepared by immunoSEQ multiplex PCR; TCRdb keeps only in-frame clonotypes and omits some of them. The table lists roughly 70,000 clones, roughly 87% of them singletons, with under 4.5% in the top ten. The sample consisted of CD4+ or CD8+ T cells sorted from blood, taken in a trial of the OX40 agonist ivuxolimab. The source of these receptors is an adult with an advanced solid tumor such as melanoma, head and neck, liver or kidney cancer.

This rearrangement joins TRBV5-1 to TRBJ1-2; 7 bases align to TRBD1. The CDR3 is 14 amino acids. Losses at the gene ends were 3 bases for V and 8 bases for J; bases not matched to a gene: 10. Per the germline V gene, CDR1 is SGHRS and CDR2 is YFSETQ. The CDR3, as DNA: TGCGCCAGCAGCTCACCGGAGGGGGCTGAGGGCTACACCTTC. This gives the protein CASSSPEGAEGYTF. The whole variable domain, filled in from reference TRBV5-1 and TRBJ1-2, reads KAGVTQTPRYLIKTRGQQVTLSCSPISGHRSVSWYQQTPGQGLQFLFEYFSETQRNKGNFPGRFSGRQFSNSRSEMNVSTLELGDSALYLCASSSPEGAEGYTFGSGTRLTVV.

This sequence joins TRBV6-5 and TRBJ2-2, with 8 bases fitting TRBD1. The CDR3 runs to 15 residues. Germline CDR1 reads MNHEY; CDR2 reads SVGAGI. The junction had 7 bases not matched to a gene; V was cut back by 3 bases and J by 7 bases. DNA for the CDR3: TGTGCCAGCAGTTATACTTGGACAGGGATCGGGGAGCTGTTTTTT. Protein: CASSYTWTGIGELFF.

The chain carries TRBV7-2 and TRBJ2-2, with TRBD1 matching 7 bases. J lost 6 bases, V lost 10 bases, and 11 bases had no gene match. Germline V lookup: CDR1 SGHTA, CDR2 FQGNSA. The CDR3 covers 14 residues. The CDR3 sequence is CATKRAGGSGELFF. For the CDR3, the DNA is TGTGCCACCAAAAGGGCAGGGGGATCCGGGGAGCTGTTTTTT.

This chain connects TRBV7-3 to TRBJ2-5; 7 bases fit TRBD2. V gave up 4 bases and J gave up 4 bases; unmatched junction bases: 12. CDR1 is SGHTA and CDR2 is FQGTGA in the germline V gene. CDR3 size: 16 residues. The CDR3 nucleotides read TGTGCCAGCAGCTCCAACACCGGGACTATGGGAGAGACCCAGTACTTC. Residues: CASSSNTGTMGETQYF.

The rearrangement uses TRBV7-7 and TRBJ1-1, with 8 bases lining up with TRBD1. Germline CDR1 SSHAT, CDR2 FNYEAQ (reference sequence). V shed 3 bases, J shed 4 bases, and the junction held 1 base outside the gene matches. CDR3 length equals 13 residues. The CDR3 DNA is TGTGCCAGCAGCTTCGACAGGGGCACTGAAGCTTTCTTT. As protein: CASSFDRGTEAFF.

The genes are TRBV10-3 and TRBJ1-6; 10 nucleotides align to TRBD1. Germline V gives CDR1 ENHRY, CDR2 SYGVKD. The CDR3 length is 14 residues. V lost 8 bases and J lost 7; bases outside the gene matches: 5. The DNA of the CDR3 is TGTGCCATCGGATCGGGACAGGGGAATTCACCCCTCCACTTT. Protein: CAIGSGQGNSPLHF.

CDR3 loop: CASSQPGQGYSPLHF. The CDR3 coding sequence is TGTGCCAGCTCTCAGCCTGGGCAGGGGTATTCACCCCTCCACTTT. The chain is built from TRBV27 and TRBJ1-6; D might be TRBD1 (6 bases). CDR3 length: 15 residues. Germline V gene lookup returns CDR1 MNHEY and CDR2 SMNVEV (reference sequence). V lost 8 bases and J lost 8, with 19 bases in between.

The V gene is TRBV9, the J gene TRBJ2-3; D ambiguous. Germline V gives CDR1 SGDLS, CDR2 YYNGEE. Deletions cut 0 bases from V and 2 bases from J, with 13 bases between. The CDR3 has 16 amino acids. In DNA form, the CDR3 reads TGTGCCAGCAGCGTAGGCGTAGGCACCGTCACAGATACGCAGTATTTT. It is translated as CASSVGVGTVTDTQYF. Based on the CDR3 plus reference TRBV9 and TRBJ2-3, the full variable domain is DSGVTQTPKHLITATGQRVTLRCSPRSGDLSVYWYQQSLDQGLQFLIQYYNGEERAKGNILERFSAQQFPDLHSELNLSSLELGDSALYFCASSVGVGTVTDTQYFGPGTRLTVL.

The rearrangement joins TRBV7-3 to TRBJ2-5; D is perhaps TRBD2 (5 bases). Germline V lookup: CDR1 SGHTA, CDR2 FQGTGA. The CDR3 loop spans 14 amino acids. The V end was cut by 2 bases, the J end by 5 bases, with 12 bases between. Here the CDR3 reads CASSLARASETQYF. The CDR3, as DNA: TGTGCCAGCAGCTTAGCGCGGGCGAGCGAGACCCAGTACTTC.

The rearrangement uses TRBV19 and TRBJ2-5; a possible D gene is TRBD1 (5 bases). The CDR3 contains 13 residues. V was cut by 3 bases and J by 2 bases, with 7 bases left in between. Per the germline V gene, CDR1 is LNHDA and CDR2 is SQIVND (reference sequence). The CDR3 sequence: CASSIDSQETQYF. In DNA form, the CDR3 reads TGTGCCAGTAGTATTGACAGTCAAGAGACCCAGTACTTC.

J is TRBJ1-4 and V is TRBV4-3; 11 bases match TRBD1. CDR1 LGHNA and CDR2 YSLEER come from the germline V gene. The CDR3 totals 18 residues. V lost 4 bases and J lost 8; bases outside the gene matches: 15. The CDR3 region has the DNA TGCGCCAGCAGCCGCCGAACCGGGACAGGGGGGACGGGGGAAAAACTGTTTTTT. It specifies CASSRRTGTGGTGEKLFF.

V gene TRBV5-1 combines with J gene TRBJ2-5, with 7 bases matching TRBD1. Germline V gene lookup returns CDR1 SGHRS and CDR2 YFSETQ. The CDR3 consists of 15 residues. V shed 4 bases, J shed 5 bases, and the junction held 11 bases outside the gene matches. The CDR3 is CASSPTPPRGETQYF. In nucleotides, the CDR3 is TGCGCCAGCAGCCCGACCCCGCCCAGGGGGGAGACCCAGTACTTC.

This chain links TRBV2 with TRBJ2-5, with 13 positions matching TRBD2. The trim removed 5 bases at V and 3 bases at J, leaving 3 bases unmatched. The CDR3 totals 15 residues. Germline CDR1 SNHLY, CDR2 FYNNEI. CDR3 sequence (DNA): TGTGCCAGCAGTCGTACTAGCGGGGGGGAAGAGACCCAGTACTTC. It specifies CASSRTSGGEETQYF.

CDR3 nucleotide sequence: TGTGCCAGCAGTCCGGGACGCACACCCCGAGGCTACACCTTC. Protein product: CASSPGRTPRGYTF. The chain carries TRBV6-5 and TRBJ1-2; D is perhaps TRBD1 (5 bases). The CDR3 is made up of 14 amino acids. The V gene's germline CDR1 is MNHEY and CDR2 SVGAGI. V was clipped by 5 bases and J by 8 bases, with 18 bases between them.

The chain is built from TRBV6-5 and TRBJ1-2; 9 bases are shared with TRBD1. V was clipped by 5 bases and J by 2 bases; unmatched bases: 6. The CDR3 is made up of 15 amino acids. Germline lookup yields CDR1 MNHEY and CDR2 SVGAGI. CDR3 DNA sequence: TGTGCCAGCAGTGCCCGACAGGGGGAAAACTATGGCTACACCTTC. This encodes CASSARQGENYGYTF.

The V and J genes are TRBV5-1 and TRBJ1-4; 8 nucleotides match TRBD1. Unmatched junction bases numbered 5, after V lost 4 bases and J lost 3 bases. Per germline, CDR1 SGHRS and CDR2 YFSETQ. The CDR3 is made up of 15 amino acids. This CDR3 reads CASSNPGQANEKLFF. CDR3 DNA: TGCGCCAGCAGCAATCCGGGACAGGCTAATGAAAAACTGTTTTTT. Drawing the rest from reference TRBV5-1 and TRBJ1-4, the complete variable domain is KAGVTQTPRYLIKTRGQQVTLSCSPISGHRSVSWYQQTPGQGLQFLFEYFSETQRNKGNFPGRFSGRQFSNSRSEMNVSTLELGDSALYLCASSNPGQANEKLFFGSGTQLSVL.

This clone appeared a few times. This chain uses TRBV4-2 with TRBJ1-4, with 8 bases fitting TRBD1. J lost 5 bases, V lost 8 bases, and 4 bases had no gene match. CDR1 is LGHNA and CDR2 is YNFKEQ in the germline V gene. This CDR3 region has 13 residues. The CDR3 region is CASRQGPNEKLFF. The CDR3 region has the DNA TGTGCCAGCCGACAGGGGCCGAATGAAAAACTGTTTTTT.

The chain has TRBV30 and TRBJ1-1, with D unresolved. Germline-derived CDR1 and CDR2 are GTSNPN and SVGIG (reference sequence). V dropped 2 bases and J dropped 7 bases, with 14 bases sitting between them. The length of the CDR3 is 13 residues. This CDR3 is CAWSSGRVGEAFF. CDR3 nucleotides: TGTGCCTGGAGTTCGGGGAGGGTCGGTGAAGCTTTCTTT.

The V and J genes are TRBV6-1 and TRBJ2-1, with TRBD2 identical over 12 bases. Germline V gives CDR1 MNHNS, CDR2 SASEGT. The V segment lost 7 bases and the J segment 9 bases; nucleotides outside the gene matches: 10. The CDR3 spans 15 residues. CDR3 bases: TGTGCCAGCACCCGACTAGCGGGAGAATCCATTGAGCAGTTCTTC. Protein sequence: CASTRLAGESIEQFF.

The CDR3 protein is CASRDRGDSDTQYF. The CDR3 nucleotides read TGCGCCAGTAGGGACAGGGGAGACTCCGATACGCAGTATTTT. J is TRBJ2-3 and V is TRBV5-1; 10 nucleotides agree with TRBD1. Germline-derived CDR1 and CDR2 are SGHRS and YFSETQ. This CDR3 spans 14 amino acids. The junction had 9 bases not matched to a gene; V was cut back by 8 bases and J by 6 bases. Full variable domain (rest looked up from reference TRBV5-1 and TRBJ2-3): KAGVTQTPRYLIKTRGQQVTLSCSPISGHRSVSWYQQTPGQGLQFLFEYFSETQRNKGNFPGRFSGRQFSNSRSEMNVSTLELGDSALYLCASRDRGDSDTQYFGPGTRLTVL.

This clone has just one count. The genes are TRBV5-1 and TRBJ2-1; the D gene is possibly TRBD2 (6 bases). Germline V gene sequence: CDR1 SGHRS, CDR2 YFSETQ. V was shortened by 1 base and J by 3 bases, with 11 bases between the two germline ends. There are 15 residues in the CDR3. DNA for the CDR3: TGCGCCAGCAGCTTGACGGGAGTACTCTACAATGAGCAGTTCTTC. The encoded protein is CASSLTGVLYNEQFF.

The chain recombines TRBV5-4 with TRBJ2-3, with D maybe TRBD2 (5 bases). The V gene lost 4 bases and the J gene lost 1 base, with 13 bases spanning the gap. In germline, CDR1 is SGHNT, CDR2 YYREEE (reference sequence). CDR3 length: 15 amino acids. The CDR3 region is CASSPDYTRTDTQYF. Written as DNA, the CDR3 is TGTGCCAGCAGCCCCGACTATACCCGCACAGATACGCAGTATTTT.

The chain carries TRBV5-4 and TRBJ1-5; no firm D call. Trimming pared 2 bases from V and 4 bases from J, leaving 7 bases between. The CDR3 extends over 13 amino acids. CDR1 and CDR2 from the germline V gene are SGHNT and YYREEE (reference sequence). CDR3 in amino acids: CASSFGENQPQHF. The CDR3 DNA follows: TGTGCCAGCAGCTTCGGGGAGAATCAGCCCCAGCATTTT.

The chain couples TRBV6-1 to TRBJ2-3; D perhaps matches TRBD2 (7 bases). The germline V gene encodes CDR1 MNHNS and CDR2 SASEGT. The CDR3 runs to 14 residues. V was cut by 1 base and J by 4 bases, with 9 bases left in between. The CDR3 region is CASSEGGGADTQYF. DNA of the CDR3: TGTGCCAGCAGTGAAGGGGGGGGCGCAGATACGCAGTATTTT.

The chain employs TRBV7-8 and TRBJ2-3; D unresolved. The CDR3 loop spans 16 amino acids. CDR1 and CDR2 (germline): SGHVS, FQNEAQ. V lost 4 bases and J lost 0, with 14 bases in between. Here the CDR3 reads CASSSYSTPSTDTQYF. The CDR3 coding sequence is TGTGCCAGCAGCTCCTACTCGACTCCTAGCACAGATACGCAGTATTTT.

The chain links TRBV7-8 to TRBJ1-2, with D possibly TRBD1 on 6 matching bases. Trimming cost V 4 bases and J 2 bases, with 14 bases left between them. The CDR3 extends over 15 amino acids. Germline lookup yields CDR1 SGHVS and CDR2 FQNEAQ. CDR3 residues: CASSSSLQGNYGYTF. CDR3 nucleotide sequence: TGTGCCAGCAGCTCCTCCTTGCAGGGGAACTATGGCTACACCTTC.

The sample holds one count of this clone. The chain joins TRBV5-1 to TRBJ2-3; 8 bases fit TRBD1. The CDR3 totals 18 residues. Germline trimming cut 0 bases from V and 4 bases from J; bases unmatched to any gene: 13. Germline CDR1 and CDR2: SGHRS and YFSETQ. The CDR3 reads CASSLVPRTGGRADTQYF. CDR3 in DNA: TGCGCCAGCAGCTTGGTACCCCGAACAGGGGGTCGTGCAGATACGCAGTATTTT.

The table lists this clone with a few counts. V usage is TRBV21-1 and J usage is TRBJ2-7; TRBD1 was called by the table and not checked on the DNA. TRBV21-1 is classified as a pseudogene. The CDR3 has 21 amino acids. This CDR3 is CASSSRKGDRGVRNKVYEQYF. The CDR3 region has the DNA TGTGCCAGCAGCTCAAGGAAGGGGGACAGGGGGGTGCGGAATAAAGTGTACGAGCAGTACTTC.